These 24 T cell receptor beta chains came from one sample sequenced in a study of PD-L1 blockade in urothelial cancer. Using immunoSEQ multiplex PCR, the repertoire was profiled, and TCRdb retains in-frame clones only, with some absent. The sample shows roughly 130,000 clones, approximately 84% of them seen only once. Indicated time point: pretreatment peripheral blood. This specimen was PBMCs, taken around atezolizumab (anti-PD-L1) treatment. These receptors were obtained from a middle-aged man with urothelial cancer.

This clone has just one count. This chain links TRBV7-8 with TRBJ2-2; the match to TRBD1 covers 10 bases. This CDR3 spans 18 amino acids. Germline trimming cut 2 bases from V and 0 bases from J; bases unmatched to any gene: 6. Per the germline V gene, CDR1 is SGHVS and CDR2 is FQNEAQ. The chain's CDR3 is CASSLPGQGSANTGELFF. CDR3 bases: TGTGCCAGCAGCTTACCGGGACAGGGGTCTGCGAACACCGGGGAGCTGTTTTTT. Together with reference TRBV7-8 and TRBJ2-2, the CDR3 gives the full variable domain: GAGVSQSPRYKVAKRGQDVALRCDPISGHVSLFWYQQALGQGPEFLTYFQNEAQLDKSGLPSDRFFAERPEGSVSTLKIQRTQQEDSAVYLCASSLPGQGSANTGELFFGEGSRLTVL.

This sequence joins TRBV4-2 and TRBJ2-1; 9 bases match TRBD2. The CDR3 contains 16 residues. CDR1 is LGHNA, CDR2 YNFKEQ, per germline. J gave up 0 bases and V 1 base, and 1 base lay outside the gene matches. CDR3 sequence: CASSQVTSGSYNEQFF. In nucleotides, the CDR3 is TGTGCCAGCAGCCAAGTGACTAGCGGCTCCTACAATGAGCAGTTCTTC.

Turning to this clone: At the DNA level, this CDR3 is encoded by other sequences in the same sample as well. V usage is TRBV5-1 and J usage is TRBJ2-7; no clear D. The V gene's germline CDR1 is SGHRS and CDR2 YFSETQ. The CDR3 is made up of 14 amino acids. V lost 0 bases and J 3 bases, leaving 10 bases between the germline ends. The CDR3 protein is CASSLAGWSYEQYF. Written as DNA, the CDR3 is TGCGCCAGCAGCTTGGCCGGGTGGAGCTACGAGCAGTACTTC.

This clone was picked up one time. V is TRBV7-9 and J is TRBJ1-1, with TRBD1 matching over 7 bases. V lost 5 bases and J lost 1; bases outside the gene matches: 4. Germline CDR1 is SEHNR and CDR2 is FQNEAQ (reference sequence). The CDR3 is 14 residues long. Written as DNA, the CDR3 is TGTGCCAGCAGCGTCCGACAGGGGAACACTGAAGCTTTCTTT. Translation gives CASSVRQGNTEAFF.

The chain employs TRBV2 and TRBJ2-5; perhaps TRBD1 as D (5 bases). Germline CDR1 and CDR2: SNHLY and FYNNEI. Trimming stripped 7 bases from V and 3 bases from J, with 9 bases between. This CDR3 spans 12 amino acids. This chain's CDR3 is CASTETEETQYF. The CDR3 nucleotides read TGTGCCAGCACCGAGACAGAAGAGACCCAGTACTTC.

CDR3 protein: CASSILGQGAETQYF. In DNA, the CDR3 is TGTGCCAGTAGTATTCTGGGACAGGGTGCGGAGACCCAGTACTTC. The chain has TRBV19 and TRBJ2-5; TRBD1 matches 9 bases. Per the germline V gene, CDR1 is LNHDA and CDR2 is SQIVND (reference sequence). This CDR3 is built from 15 residues. J lost 5 bases, V lost 3 bases, and 7 bases had no gene match.

The genes are TRBV7-2 and TRBJ2-5; 7 positions match TRBD2. V lost 1 base to trimming and J lost 4 bases; unmatched junction nucleotides: 6. The CDR3 is 15 amino acids. CDR1 is SGHTA and CDR2 is FQGNSA in the germline V gene. CDR3 region: CASSLVLTGGETQYF. The DNA for the CDR3 is TGTGCCAGCAGCTTAGTTCTCACGGGGGGAGAGACCCAGTACTTC.

This chain connects TRBV7-8 to TRBJ2-5, with 11 positions matching TRBD2. The CDR3 contains 14 residues. With 5 bases clipped from V and 4 bases from J, the junction kept 3 bases outside the gene matches. Germline lookup yields CDR1 SGHVS and CDR2 FQNEAQ. CDR3 sequence: CASSPSGRRETQYF. CDR3 nucleotide sequence: TGTGCCAGCAGCCCTAGCGGGAGGCGAGAGACCCAGTACTTC.

V is TRBV5-4 and J is TRBJ2-2; D is unresolved. Germline CDR1 SGHNT, CDR2 YYREEE (reference sequence). The CDR3 has 13 amino acids. With 0 bases removed from V and 4 bases from J, the gap between germline ends came to 4 bases. CDR3 amino acids: CASSLGVTGELFF. The CDR3 coding sequence is TGTGCCAGCAGCTTGGGAGTCACCGGGGAGCTGTTTTTT.

The chain links TRBV15 to TRBJ2-7, with D possibly TRBD2 on 6 matching bases. The V gene's germline CDR1 is LNHNV and CDR2 YYDKDF (reference sequence). Trimming shortened V by 0 bases and J by 6 bases, and 21 bases separated the two germline ends. This CDR3 spans 17 amino acids. The CDR3 region is CATSRDTLGGGKREQYF. DNA of the CDR3: TGTGCCACCAGCAGAGATACGTTAGGTGGGGGGAAACGCGAGCAGTACTTC.

This chain uses TRBV6-6 with TRBJ2-2; D is unresolved. The CDR3 is 12 amino acids. V was trimmed by 6 bases and J by 5 bases, leaving 7 bases between them. Germline V gene sequence: CDR1 MNHNY, CDR2 SVGAGI (reference sequence). Here the CDR3 reads CASRSNTGELFF. CDR3 sequence (DNA): TGTGCCAGCAGGAGTAATACCGGGGAGCTGTTTTTT.

The V gene is TRBV19, the J gene TRBJ2-3; a possible D gene is TRBD2 (6 bases). V lost 4 bases and J 0 bases, leaving 17 bases between the germline ends. The CDR3 sequence is 17 residues long. Germline V CDR1 and CDR2: LNHDA, SQIVND (reference sequence). In DNA form, the CDR3 reads TGTGCCAGTAGTACCCCTCGAAGGAGCGGGAGCACAGATACGCAGTATTTT. It translates to CASSTPRRSGSTDTQYF.

The chain has TRBV15 and TRBJ1-4, with D possibly TRBD1 on 6 matching bases. V was shortened by 1 base and J by 5 bases, with 17 bases between the two germline ends. The CDR3 has 17 amino acids. Per germline, CDR1 LNHNV and CDR2 YYDKDF (reference sequence). Here the CDR3 reads CATSRAGTGTPNEKLFF. For the CDR3, the DNA is TGTGCCACCAGCAGAGCCGGCACAGGGACCCCGAATGAAAAACTGTTTTTT.

V is TRBV15 and J is TRBJ2-1; 10 bases are shared with TRBD2. This CDR3 contains 16 residues. The trim removed 0 bases at V and 14 bases at J, leaving 13 bases unmatched. From germline, CDR1 is LNHNV and CDR2 YYDKDF (reference sequence). In DNA form, the CDR3 reads TGTGCCACCAGCAGAGATCTGAGGACTAGCGGAATATTGGAGTTCTTC. Translation: CATSRDLRTSGILEFF.

The chain links TRBV5-1 to TRBJ1-5; TRBD1 aligns across 8 bases. Germline values: CDR1 SGHRS, CDR2 YFSETQ. The CDR3 sequence is 13 residues long. V was pared by 4 bases and J by 6 bases, with 3 bases of the junction left unmatched. The CDR3 DNA reads TGCGCCAGCAGCGTCGACAGGGGTCAGCCCCAGCATTTT. Its protein product is CASSVDRGQPQHF.

This chain joins TRBV28 and TRBJ1-2; tentative D call: TRBD1 (6 bases). This CDR3 comprises 12 residues. The germline V and J ends were trimmed by 8 bases and 4 bases, with 11 bases remaining between them. CDR1 is MDHEN, CDR2 SYDVKM, per germline. CDR3 sequence: CASGWTAYGYTF. The CDR3 DNA sequence: TGTGCCAGCGGATGGACAGCCTATGGCTACACCTTC.

The genes are TRBV10-2 and TRBJ2-2, with a tentative D call TRBD1 (6 bases). Germline V gene data show CDR1 as WSHSY and CDR2 as SAAADI. V was shortened by 1 base and J by 5 bases, with 14 bases between the two germline ends. The CDR3 has 16 residues. The CDR3: CASSEFVIGTTGELFF. The CDR3 coding sequence is TGCGCCAGCAGTGAGTTCGTAATCGGGACAACCGGGGAGCTGTTTTTT.

The chain carries TRBV5-1 and TRBJ1-2, with D maybe TRBD1 (6 bases). The CDR3 has 16 amino acids. Trimming removed 4 bases from V and 2 bases from J, with 18 bases in between. Germline loops: CDR1 SGHRS, CDR2 YFSETQ. This CDR3 reads CASSQGQFRGNYGYTF. CDR3 in DNA: TGCGCCAGCAGCCAGGGCCAATTCAGGGGCAACTATGGCTACACCTTC.

This chain joins TRBV27 and TRBJ2-3; D possibly corresponds to TRBD2 (6 bases). Germline V gene sequence: CDR1 MNHEY, CDR2 SMNVEV (reference sequence). V lost 4 bases and J 1 base, leaving 9 bases between the germline ends. There are 14 residues in the CDR3. The CDR3 sequence: CASSSGVGTDTQYF. CDR3 DNA: TGTGCCAGCAGTTCGGGGGTGGGCACAGATACGCAGTATTTT.

CDR3 sequence reads: CASSLAYTGAKGTVYEQYF. The CDR3 coding sequence is TGTGCCAGCAGTTTGGCATATACAGGGGCCAAGGGGACCGTCTACGAGCAGTACTTC. This chain uses TRBV27 with TRBJ2-7, with TRBD1 matching 7 bases. J was trimmed by 3 bases and V by 3 bases; bases with no gene match: 20. Germline-derived CDR1 and CDR2 are MNHEY and SMNVEV (reference sequence). This CDR3 has 19 amino acids.

The chain couples TRBV11-2 to TRBJ2-7; 7 nucleotides align to TRBD2. The CDR3 sequence is 14 residues long. Germline assignment: CDR1 SGHAT and CDR2 FQNNGV. Trimming at V came to 3 bases and at J to 2 bases, leaving 4 bases not matched to a gene. The CDR3 DNA reads as TGTGCCAGCAGCTTCGACGGGAGGACCTACGAGCAGTACTTC. Its translation: CASSFDGRTYEQYF.

This chain connects TRBV15 to TRBJ2-2; the match to TRBD1 covers 7 bases. Trimming took 1 base from V and 5 from J; bases not matched to a gene: 4. CDR3 length equals 15 residues. Per the germline V gene, CDR1 is LNHNV and CDR2 is YYDKDF (reference sequence). The CDR3, as DNA: TGTGCCACCAGCAGAGCGACAGGGATTACCGGGGAGCTGTTTTTT. Its protein product is CATSRATGITGELFF.

The V gene is TRBV15, the J gene TRBJ2-7; 13 bases fit TRBD2. After removal of 6 bases from V and 6 bases from J, the junction contained 5 bases not matched to a gene. Germline lookup yields CDR1 LNHNV and CDR2 YYDKDF (reference sequence). The CDR3 spans 14 residues. CDR3 amino acids: CATSRTSGSSEQYF. The CDR3 nucleotides read TGTGCCACCAGTAGGACTAGCGGGAGTAGCGAGCAGTACTTC.

J is TRBJ1-2 and V is TRBV7-9; TRBD1 is a possible D gene (6 bases). CDR1 is SEHNR and CDR2 is FQNEAQ in the germline V gene (reference sequence). The CDR3 is 13 amino acids. The ends were cut back, 5 bases at V and 2 bases at J, with 9 bases in the middle. CDR3 in amino acids: CASSQTGNYGYTF. In nucleotides, the CDR3 is TGTGCCAGCAGCCAGACAGGAAACTATGGCTACACCTTC.